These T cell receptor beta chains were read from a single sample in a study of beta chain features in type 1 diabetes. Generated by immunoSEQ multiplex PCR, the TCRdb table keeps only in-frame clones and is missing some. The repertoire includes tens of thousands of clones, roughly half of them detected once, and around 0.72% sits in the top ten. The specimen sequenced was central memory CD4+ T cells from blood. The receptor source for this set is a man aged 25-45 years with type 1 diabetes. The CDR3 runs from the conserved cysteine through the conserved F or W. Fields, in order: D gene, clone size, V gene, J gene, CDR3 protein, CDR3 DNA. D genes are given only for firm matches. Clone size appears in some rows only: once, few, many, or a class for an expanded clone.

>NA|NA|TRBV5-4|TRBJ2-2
CASSSGSRGVTGELFF
TGTGCCAGCAGCTCCGGGAGCAGGGGGGTAACCGGGGAGCTGTTTTTT
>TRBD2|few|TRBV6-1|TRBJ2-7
CASSGGLAVNYEQYF
TGTGCCAGCAGTGGGGGACTAGCGGTTAACTACGAGCAGTACTTC
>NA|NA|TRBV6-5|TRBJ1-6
CASSPPGNNSPLHF
TGTGCCAGCAGTCCCCCAGGGAATAATTCACCCCTCCACTTT
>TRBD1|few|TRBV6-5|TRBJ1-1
CASSYDRGVTEAFF
TGTGCCAGCAGTTACGACAGGGGGGTAACTGAAGCTTTCTTT
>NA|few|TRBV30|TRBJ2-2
CAWSAPGSTGELFF
TGTGCCTGGAGTGCCCCAGGGTCCACCGGGGAGCTGTTTTTT
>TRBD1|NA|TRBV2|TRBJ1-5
CASRGTGNQPQHF
TGTGCCAGCAGGGGGACAGGGAATCAGCCCCAGCATTTT
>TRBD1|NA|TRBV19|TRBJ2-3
CASSFPGTGLSTDTQYF
TGTGCCAGTAGTTTCCCCGGGACAGGGCTTAGCACAGATACGCAGTATTTT
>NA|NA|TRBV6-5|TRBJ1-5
CASRGNSNQPQHF
TGTGCCAGCAGAGGTAACAGTAATCAGCCCCAGCATTTT
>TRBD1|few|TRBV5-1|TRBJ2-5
CASSRTGEETQYF
TGCGCCAGCAGCCGGACAGGCGAGGAGACCCAGTACTTC
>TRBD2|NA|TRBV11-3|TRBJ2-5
CASSPGTSGGPETQYF
TGTGCCAGCAGTCCCGGGACTAGCGGGGGCCCGGAGACCCAGTACTTC